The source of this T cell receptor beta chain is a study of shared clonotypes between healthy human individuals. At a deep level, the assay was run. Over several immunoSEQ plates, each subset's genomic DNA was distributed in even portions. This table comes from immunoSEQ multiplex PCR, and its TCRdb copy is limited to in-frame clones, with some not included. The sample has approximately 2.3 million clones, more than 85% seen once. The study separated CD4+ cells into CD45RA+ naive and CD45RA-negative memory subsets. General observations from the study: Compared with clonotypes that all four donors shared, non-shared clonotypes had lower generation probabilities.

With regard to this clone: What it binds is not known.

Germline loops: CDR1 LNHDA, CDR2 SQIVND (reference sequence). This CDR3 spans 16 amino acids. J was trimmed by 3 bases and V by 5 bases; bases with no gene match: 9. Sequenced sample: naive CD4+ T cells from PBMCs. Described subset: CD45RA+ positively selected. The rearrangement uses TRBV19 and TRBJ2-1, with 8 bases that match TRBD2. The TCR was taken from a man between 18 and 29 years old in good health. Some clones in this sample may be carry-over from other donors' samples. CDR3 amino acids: CASSQLSGKIYNEQFF. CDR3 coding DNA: TGTGCCAGTAGTCAACTTAGCGGGAAGATCTACAATGAGCAGTTCTTC.